This T cell receptor (beta chain) was identified in a study of Ad26.COV2.S vaccination and SARS-CoV-2 variants (dated by TCRdb to about 2021). With respect to the entire study: Donors in the vaccine arm were drawn from COV1001, a multicentre, randomized, double-blind, placebo-controlled phase I-IIa trial testing Ad26.COV2.S in healthy adults. Ad26.COV2.S was given intramuscularly at 5x10^10 or 1x10^11 viral particles, as a single shot or as two shots 56 days apart. Sequencing of the TCRbeta repertoire served to evaluate the specificity and breadth of SARS-CoV-2-reactive T cell receptors following Ad26.COV2.S vaccination. A total of approximately 30 samples were included in the TCR-sequenced set, comprising around 19 Ad26.COV2.S vaccine recipients, 5 placebo recipients and 8 SARS-CoV-2 convalescent individuals. Trial participants were randomized into five groups of five: low-dose or high-dose Ad26.COV2.S given once or twice, or placebo on both occasions. Throughout the experiments and outcome assessment, investigators stayed blinded to trial group allocation.

Including cysteine and phenylalanine, the CDR3 has 15 amino acids. Only the CDR3 DNA is retained, 45 bases long and in frame from the first base. The germline V gene gives CDR1 as SGHRS and CDR2 as YFSETQ. The junction shows trimming of 0 bases on V and 6 bases on J, and the gene matches do not reach 6 bases of it. This clone was seen more than once but under ten times. What this receptor recognizes is not known. Qualities for individual bases were not recorded, and no much larger clone is one base off. What the study reported, not specific to this receptor: According to the authors, total T cell responses may have been underestimated by the TCR breadth and depth analyses. Vaccine and placebo recipients had comparable non-spike TCR breadth, which fits with the vaccine containing only spike. Higher spike-specific TCR breadth was observed in Ad26.COV2.S recipients than in placebo recipients (P = 0.0014). Substantial breadth of spike-specific CD8+ and CD4+ T cell responses was reported after vaccination. Comparing responses between vaccine doses or regimens was not something the study was powered to do.

What this sample's treatment or condition label stands for: roughly 20 received Ad26.COV2.S at low or high dose, single or two shots; a few received placebo; per-sample allocation not given. Repertoires of vaccine and placebo recipients were sequenced from samples collected on day 63 after the first injection. In Cohort 1b, roughly 26 adults aged 18-55 years were enrolled at a single site in Boston, USA, between 29 July and 7 August 2020. Ad26.COV2.S was a replication-incompetent adenovirus type 26 vector that expressed a prefusion-stabilized SARS-CoV-2 spike protein derived from the original Wuhan strain. The immunoSEQ Assay was the method used to sequence TCRbeta CDR3 regions. After extraction, genomic DNA underwent amplification by bias-controlled multiplex PCR, followed by high-throughput sequencing. Turning to the authors' computational methods: To quantify the absolute abundance of every unique TCRbeta CDR3 region, sequences were collapsed and filtered. T cell fraction was estimated by normalizing TCRbeta template counts to usable DNA, with usable DNA measured through amplification of reference genes found in all nucleated cells. Repertoire TCRs were annotated as SARS-CoV-2-specific by exact matching of V gene, CDR3 amino acid sequence and J gene to a known reactive TCR set. The reference SARS-CoV-2 TCR set was obtained from MIRA and was filtered for enrichment in COVID-19-positive ImmuneCODE repertoires, whereby public or cross-reactive TCRs were removed. Drawing on the MIRA antigens, annotated TCRs were analysed further at the level of specific ORF or position within ORF. Breadth was defined as annotated unique rearrangements over total unique productive rearrangements; depth was the summed frequency of those rearrangements. Two-sided Wilcoxon rank-sum tests were used to compare TCR breadth between groups. Imported from immuneACCESS, the table was reduced by TCRdb to in-frame sequences with V and J called. These copies leave out some clones; in studies compared against another copy, an unresolved V gene accounts for under half, and the cause of the remainder is not known. V and J calls and clone size are copied from that table; D and trimming were computed from the DNA. The sample contains about 320,000 clones, 86% of them found a single time. The ten most abundant clones make up 1.9% of the sample.

The chain joins TRBV5-1 to TRBJ2-7; 10 bases in between match TRBD1. The sequence derives from a person aged 18-60 years who received the Ad26.COV2.S COVID-19 vaccine or a placebo. The sample in question was peripheral blood, obtained in a trial of Ad26.COV2.S vaccine versus placebo. The bases are TGCGCCAGCAGCTTGGCGGGACAGGGGATTCGCGAGCAGTACTTC. This sequence encodes CASSLAGQGIREQYF.